Detailed here is one T cell receptor (beta chain). The data are from a study of T cell changes during pregnancy in multiple sclerosis. CDR3 size: 15 residues. In germline, CDR1 is LNHDA, CDR2 SQIVND (reference sequence). V was shortened by 7 bases and J by 0 bases, with 12 bases between the two germline ends. TCRdb's table, derived via immunoSEQ multiplex PCR, lists solely in-frame clones and lacks some. The sample contains some 100,000 clones, more than 80% of which appear only once. The material sequenced was peripheral blood, taken in the second trimester of pregnancy. This receptor was taken from a female donor with multiple sclerosis, enrolled in a pregnancy study. The rearrangement joins TRBV19 to TRBJ2-2; no reliable D call. Here the CDR3 DNA reads TGTGCCAGTACTAAGTCATTCGCGAACACCGGGGAGCTGTTTTTT. Its protein is CASTKSFANTGELFF. Full variable domain (outside the CDR3, taken from reference TRBV19 and TRBJ2-2): DGGITQSPKYLFRKEGQNVTLSCEQNLNHDAMYWYRQDPGQGLRLIYYSQIVNDFQKGDIAEGYSVSREKKESFPLTVTSAQKNPTAFYLCASTKSFANTGELFFGEGSRLTVL.